This T cell receptor (beta chain) was obtained from a study of T-cell reconstitution after alpha-beta-depleted transplantation in children. Findings and limits, study-wide: Surviving recipient T cells and thymic progenitors underlay high day-60 TCRbeta diversity in some patients. T cells produced anew were the main source of T-cell counts and diversity one year after transplant. Reports say that about two months after transplant, the alpha-beta T cells came out of several hundred graft clones that had expanded.

V shed 3 bases and J shed 3 bases, with 14 bases lying between them. Germline lookup yields CDR1 ENHRY and CDR2 SYGVKD. This CDR3 comprises 16 residues. In this sample, this clonotype turned up many times. Its cognate antigen is unknown. Preparing the TCRbeta library involved the use of unique molecular identifiers. TCRdb used MiXCR to reprocess the PCR reads, holding one entry per CDR3 protein. The sample holds 250,000 to 300,000 distinct CDR3 sequences, approximately 7.3% seen once. The sequence derives from a female patient between 2 and 15 years old who had a stem cell transplant for Fanconi anemia, so the T cells may come from the graft donor. The V and J genes are TRBV10-3 and TRBJ2-2, with a tentative D call TRBD1 (6 bases). The specimen comprised peripheral blood, sampled 360 days after TCRalphabeta/CD19-depleted stem cell transplant. The CDR3 bases are TGTGCCATCAGTGACTTGAAGAAGGGGGACACCGGGGAGCTGTTTTTT. This translates into CAISDLKKGDTGELFF.